The T cell receptor (beta chain) described here comes from a study of response to subunit inactivated influenza vaccine (dated by TCRdb to the late 2010s). Concerning the study at large: The study used deep quantitative T cell receptor repertoire profiling to track responses to a trivalent subunit inactivated influenza vaccine. Points the paper makes about the study in general: It was suggested by the authors that each seasonal influenza vaccination may recruit only a limited number of new T cells.

The CDR3 has 11 amino acids, counting the end cysteine and phenylalanine. Left in the record is the CDR3 DNA by itself, 33 bases read in frame from the first base. V is clipped by 2 bases and J by 12 bases, and the sequence between their germline boundaries is 5 bases long. The germline V gene yields SGHTA for CDR1 and FQGNSA for CDR2. The method behind the library was RT-PCR. Sequencing instrument: Illumina HiSeq 2500. TCRdb passed the public sequencing reads through fastp at Q25 and MiXCR, retaining productive beta sequences. Each CDR3 protein gets just one entry, which takes the most common genes and DNA from the rows behind it. This sample holds roughly 700,000 distinct CDR3 sequences; approximately 15% were observed only once. 6% to 7% of the sample belongs to the ten largest clones. Comments on this clonotype: Its binding antigen is unknown. Base qualities are missing; no much larger clone stands one base away.

The sample was PBMCs from blood, taken around 15 days before vaccination. The chain is made from TRBV7-2 and TRBJ2-6; no D segment can be confidently identified. The TCR comes from a man aged 45-60 years who received an inactivated influenza vaccine. Donor details come from another sample of the same person, matched by shared clones. The nucleotides are TGTGCCAGCAGCTTATTGCCCGTCCTGACTTTC. This sequence encodes CASSLLPVLTF.